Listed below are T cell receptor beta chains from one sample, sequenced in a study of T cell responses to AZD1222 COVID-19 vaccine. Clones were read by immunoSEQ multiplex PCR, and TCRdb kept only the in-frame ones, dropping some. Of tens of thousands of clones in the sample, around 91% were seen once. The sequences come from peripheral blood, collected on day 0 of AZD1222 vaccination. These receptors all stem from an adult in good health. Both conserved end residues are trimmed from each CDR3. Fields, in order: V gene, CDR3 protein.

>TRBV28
ASSLSPRIYEQY
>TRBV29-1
SVPRTSGSIHEQY
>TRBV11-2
ASSLDFSYEQY
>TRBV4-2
ASSQDDSQGGNEQF
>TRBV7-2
ASSLGGASGNTIY
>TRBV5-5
ASSLVASGRGNEQY
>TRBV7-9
ASSFDSAAGGELF
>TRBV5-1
ASSVTGTSGSFFTDTQY
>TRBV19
ASRDLGEQY
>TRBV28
ASSWTSGRTGELF
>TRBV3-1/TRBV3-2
ASSQAGGGPDTQY
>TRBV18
ASSPPGLAGGNEQF
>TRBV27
ASSSGVGNTIY
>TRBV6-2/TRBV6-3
ASSTPGQGFYEQY
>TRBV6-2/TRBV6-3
ASSYEGQAGYGYT
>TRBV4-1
ASSLRSAELFSNQPQH
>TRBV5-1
ASSLDGTDTQY
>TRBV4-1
ASSQRDREEADTQY
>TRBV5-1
ASSFDDGSGNTIY